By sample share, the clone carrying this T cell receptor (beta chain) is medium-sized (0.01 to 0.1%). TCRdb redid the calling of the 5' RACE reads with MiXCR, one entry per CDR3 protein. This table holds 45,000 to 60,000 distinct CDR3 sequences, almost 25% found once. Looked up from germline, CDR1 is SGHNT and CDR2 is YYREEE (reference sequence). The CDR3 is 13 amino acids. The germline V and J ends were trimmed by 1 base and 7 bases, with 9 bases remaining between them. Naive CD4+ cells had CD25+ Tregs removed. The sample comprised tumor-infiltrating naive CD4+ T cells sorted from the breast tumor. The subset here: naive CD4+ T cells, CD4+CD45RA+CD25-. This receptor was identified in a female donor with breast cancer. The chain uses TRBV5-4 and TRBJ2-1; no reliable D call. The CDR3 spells CASSLSLQNEQFF. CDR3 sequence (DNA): TGTGCCAGCAGCTTGTCACTACAGAATGAGCAGTTCTTC.